This T cell receptor beta chain was sequenced for a study of blood T cell repertoires in COVID-19. About the study: The United States, Italy and Spain were the sources of the acute and convalescent COVID-19 samples.

This CDR3 comprises 12 residues. Methods used by the authors: Reference gene primer amplification gave nucleated cell count estimates. This table comes from immunoSEQ multiplex PCR, and its TCRdb copy is limited to in-frame clones, with some not included. V and J calls and clone size come straight from that table; D and trimming were deduced from the DNA. This table has approximately 70,000 clones, roughly nine tenths appearing once. The origin of this receptor is a man aged 70-80 years with active COVID-19. The chain employs TRBV12-2 and TRBJ2-7; TRBD1 is the table's D call and was not checked against the DNA. TRBV12-2 is tagged as a pseudogene. The sequenced sample consisted of peripheral blood. CDR3 sequence reads: CASRPDRDEQYF. In nucleotides, the CDR3 is TGTGCAAGTCGCCCTGACAGGGACGAGCAGTACTTC.